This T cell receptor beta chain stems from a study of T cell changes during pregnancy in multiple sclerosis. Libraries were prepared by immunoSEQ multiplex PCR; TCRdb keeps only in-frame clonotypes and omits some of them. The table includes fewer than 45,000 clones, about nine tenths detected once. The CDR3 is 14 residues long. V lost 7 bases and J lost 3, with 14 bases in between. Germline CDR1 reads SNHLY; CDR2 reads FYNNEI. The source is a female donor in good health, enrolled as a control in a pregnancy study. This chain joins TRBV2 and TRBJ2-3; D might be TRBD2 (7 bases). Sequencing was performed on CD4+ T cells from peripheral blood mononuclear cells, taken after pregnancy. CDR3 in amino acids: CASTLAGATDTQYF. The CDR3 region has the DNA TGTGCCAGCACCCTGGCGGGGGCTACAGATACGCAGTATTTT.